The following is a TCR beta chain sequence with its context. Its specificity is not known. Other DNA sequences in the same sample also yield this CDR3. This entry belongs to a study of shared clonotypes between healthy human individuals. Study-level results: Among donors, sharing of clonotypes was expected to be affected by sequencing depth. Clonotypes shared by all four donors outscored non-shared clonotypes in generation probability.

Positively selected for CCR7, the CD45RO-negative cells used as naive CD8 cells excluded terminally differentiated effector memory CD45RA+ cells. Clones were read by immunoSEQ multiplex PCR, and TCRdb kept only the in-frame ones, dropping some. The table lists about 1,800,000 clones, over 85% of them singletons, with 0.9% to 1.5% in the top ten. V lost 0 bases and J 3 bases, leaving 4 bases between the germline ends. Germline V CDR1 and CDR2: PRHDT, FYEKMQ (reference sequence). CDR3 length: 13 amino acids. What was sequenced was naive CD8+ T cells sorted from blood. The TCR was taken from a man aged 18 to 30 in good health. This chain connects TRBV13 to TRBJ2-3; D not certain. DNA of the CDR3: TGTGCCAGCAGCTTAGGCCGGACAGATACGCAGTATTTT. It translates to CASSLGRTDTQYF.